The clone carrying this T cell receptor (beta chain) was found many times. Its antigen is as yet unknown. Within a library made for alpha chains, this beta chain is off target, and its count is uninformative. The data were obtained in a study of spatial heterogeneity in lung cancer. About the research overall: More than eight raw reads, on average, carried each unique TCR and UMI combination. Regarding the study as a whole: Coverage was estimated at about 7% of tumor T cells for alpha chains and more than 11% for beta chains. The number of expanded tumor alpha and beta chains correlated with mutation number.

Each TCR cDNA molecule carried a unique molecular identifier. TCRdb recomputed calls from the 5' RACE reads with MiXCR, one row per CDR3 protein. In the table there are approximately 15,000 distinct CDR3 sequences, approximately 6.2% of which are singletons. Germline lookup yields CDR1 SQVTM and CDR2 ANQGSEA. Trimming cost V 7 bases and J 4 bases; bases outside gene matches: 5. CDR3 length: 12 amino acids. Time point: sample taken at primary tumor resection. Whole RNA, which was extracted from tumor, nontumor lung tissue or frozen PBMC, was sequenced without any cell sorting. This sequence was found in a male donor with early-stage non-small cell lung cancer. The chain employs TRBV29-1 and TRBJ1-2; 8 bases map to TRBD1. The specimen was lung tumor tissue, collected at surgery. The CDR3: CSAGQGRYGYTF. In nucleotides, the CDR3 is TGCAGCGCCGGACAGGGACGCTATGGCTACACCTTC.